Described below is a single T cell receptor (beta chain) sequence and its context. V lost 4 bases and J 0 bases, leaving 8 bases between the germline ends. There are 15 residues in the CDR3. CDR1 and CDR2 from the germline V gene are SGHRS and YFSETQ. The record originates from a study of CD8 T cells in Susac syndrome. Reverse transcription used about 0.45 to 1 ug RNA and random hexamers. TCRdb analysed the immunoSEQ multiplex PCR reads with MiXCR anew, one entry per CDR3 protein. This table has approximately 190,000 distinct CDR3 sequences, nearly 95% appearing once. The clonotype comes from a human donor with multiple sclerosis. This chain uses TRBV5-1 with TRBJ2-6; the D is unclear. Sequenced material: CD4+ T cells from PBMCs. As DNA, the CDR3 is TGCGCCAGCAGCATCGGAGACTCTGGGGCCAACGTCCTGACTTTC. This encodes CASSIGDSGANVLTF.